This paragraph reports one TCR beta chain. Its matching antigen is unknown. This record belongs to a study of cytomegalovirus exposure and HLA in healthy donors. Study-wide results and caveats: Among the sequence variants, a highly shared cluster was likely an artifact of sequencing. Earlier results showed most TCR beta V segments being productive about 87% or about 30% of the time.

This CDR3 has 14 residues. Germline CDR1 and CDR2: MNHNS and SASEGT. V lost 3 bases to trimming and J lost 1 base, with 10 bases between them. PCR was performed using 60 Vbeta and 13 Jbeta primers. The table came from immunoSEQ multiplex PCR; TCRdb's copy has only in-frame clones and leaves some out. The sample's table shows about 140,000 clones. V is TRBV6-1 and J is TRBJ2-7, with D maybe TRBD2 (6 bases). Sequenced material: PBMCs. The receptor's source is a male donor in good health and CMV-seronegative. Here the CDR3 DNA reads TGTGCCAGCAGTGATATTGGAGGGTCCTACGAGCAGTACTTC. This translates into CASSDIGGSYEQYF.